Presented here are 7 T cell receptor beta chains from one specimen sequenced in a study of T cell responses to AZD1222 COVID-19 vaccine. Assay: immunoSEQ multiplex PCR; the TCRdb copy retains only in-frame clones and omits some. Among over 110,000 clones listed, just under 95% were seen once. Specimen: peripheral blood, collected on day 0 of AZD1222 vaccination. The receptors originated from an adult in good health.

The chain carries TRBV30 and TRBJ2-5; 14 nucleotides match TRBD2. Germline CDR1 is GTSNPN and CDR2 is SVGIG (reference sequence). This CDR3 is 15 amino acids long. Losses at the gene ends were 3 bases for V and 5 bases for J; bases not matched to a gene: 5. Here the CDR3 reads CAWRGLAGVRETQYF. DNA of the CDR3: TGTGCCTGGAGGGGACTAGCGGGAGTCCGGGAGACCCAGTACTTC.

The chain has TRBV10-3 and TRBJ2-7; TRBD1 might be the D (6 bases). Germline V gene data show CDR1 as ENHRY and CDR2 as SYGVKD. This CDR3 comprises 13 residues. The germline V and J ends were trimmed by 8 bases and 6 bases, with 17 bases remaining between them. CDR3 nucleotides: TGTGCCATCTCAGGGGTCTGGTCGGGCGAGCAGTACTTC. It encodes CAISGVWSGEQYF.

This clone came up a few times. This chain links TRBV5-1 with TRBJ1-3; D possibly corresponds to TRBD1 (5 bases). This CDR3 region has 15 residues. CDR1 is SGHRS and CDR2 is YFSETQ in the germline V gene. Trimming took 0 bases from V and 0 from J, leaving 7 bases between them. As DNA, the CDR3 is TGCGCCAGCAGCTTGGAGGGGTTCTCTGGAAACACCATATATTTT. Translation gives CASSLEGFSGNTIYF.

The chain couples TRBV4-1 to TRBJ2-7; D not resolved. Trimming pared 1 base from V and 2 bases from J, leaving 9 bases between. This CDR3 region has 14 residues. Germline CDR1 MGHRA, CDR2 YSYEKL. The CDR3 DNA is TGCGCCAGCAGCCAAGGCGCGCAGCCCTACGAGCAGTACTTC. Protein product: CASSQGAQPYEQYF.

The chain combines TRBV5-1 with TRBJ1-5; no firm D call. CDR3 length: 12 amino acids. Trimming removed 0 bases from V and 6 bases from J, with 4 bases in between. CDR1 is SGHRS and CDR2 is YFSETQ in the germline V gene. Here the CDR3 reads CASSLEGQPQHF. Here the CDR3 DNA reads TGCGCCAGCAGCTTGGAAGGTCAGCCCCAGCATTTT.

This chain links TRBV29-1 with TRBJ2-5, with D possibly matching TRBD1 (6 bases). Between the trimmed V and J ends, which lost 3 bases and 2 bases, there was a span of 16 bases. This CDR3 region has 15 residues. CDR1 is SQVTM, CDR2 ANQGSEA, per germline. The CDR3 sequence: CSVDLGDTRQETQYF. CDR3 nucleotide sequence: TGCAGCGTTGATTTAGGGGACACGAGACAAGAGACCCAGTACTTC.

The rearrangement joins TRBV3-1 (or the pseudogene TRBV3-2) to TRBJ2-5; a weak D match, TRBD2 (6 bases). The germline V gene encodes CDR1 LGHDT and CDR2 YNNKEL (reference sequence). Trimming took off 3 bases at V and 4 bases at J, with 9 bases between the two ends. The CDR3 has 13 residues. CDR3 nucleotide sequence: TGTGCCAGCAGCCATCTGGGGGGAGAGACCCAGTACTTC. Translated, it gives CASSHLGGETQYF.